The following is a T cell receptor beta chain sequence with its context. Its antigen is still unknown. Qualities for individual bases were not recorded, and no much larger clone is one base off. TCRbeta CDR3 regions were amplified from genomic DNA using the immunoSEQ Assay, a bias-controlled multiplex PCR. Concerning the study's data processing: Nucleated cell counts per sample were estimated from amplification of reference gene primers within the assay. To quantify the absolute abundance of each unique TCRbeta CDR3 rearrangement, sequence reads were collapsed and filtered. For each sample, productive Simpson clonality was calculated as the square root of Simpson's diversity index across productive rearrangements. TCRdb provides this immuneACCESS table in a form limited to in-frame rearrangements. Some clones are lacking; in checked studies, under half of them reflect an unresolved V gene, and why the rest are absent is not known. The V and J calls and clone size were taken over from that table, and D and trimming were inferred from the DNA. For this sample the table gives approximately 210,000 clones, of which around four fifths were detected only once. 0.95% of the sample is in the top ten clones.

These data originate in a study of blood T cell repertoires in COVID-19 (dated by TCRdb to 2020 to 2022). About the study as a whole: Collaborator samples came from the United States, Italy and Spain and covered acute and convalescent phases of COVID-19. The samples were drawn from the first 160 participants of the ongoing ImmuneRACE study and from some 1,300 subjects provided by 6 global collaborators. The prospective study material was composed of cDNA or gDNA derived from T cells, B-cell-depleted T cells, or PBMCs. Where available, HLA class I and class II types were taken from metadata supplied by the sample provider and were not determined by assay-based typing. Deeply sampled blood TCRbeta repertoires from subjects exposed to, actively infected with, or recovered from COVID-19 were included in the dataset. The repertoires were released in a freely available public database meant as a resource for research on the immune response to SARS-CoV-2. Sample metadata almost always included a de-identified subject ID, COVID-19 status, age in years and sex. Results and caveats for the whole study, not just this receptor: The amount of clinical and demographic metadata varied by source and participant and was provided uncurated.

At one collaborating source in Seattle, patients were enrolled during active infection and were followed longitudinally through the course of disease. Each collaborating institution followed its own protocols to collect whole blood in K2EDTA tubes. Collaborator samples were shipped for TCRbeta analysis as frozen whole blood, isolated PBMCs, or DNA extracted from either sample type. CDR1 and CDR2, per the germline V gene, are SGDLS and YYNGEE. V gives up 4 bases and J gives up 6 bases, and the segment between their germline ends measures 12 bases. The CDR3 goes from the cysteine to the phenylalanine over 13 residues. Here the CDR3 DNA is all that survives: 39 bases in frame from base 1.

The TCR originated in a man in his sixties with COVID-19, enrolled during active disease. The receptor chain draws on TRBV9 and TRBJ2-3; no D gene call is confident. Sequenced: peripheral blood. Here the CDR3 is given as CASSPGVADTQYF. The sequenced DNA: TGTGCCAGCAGCCCCGGAGTAGCCGATACGCAGTATTTT.